Described below is a single T cell receptor beta chain sequence and its context. Its matching antigen is unknown. This record comes from a study of CD8+ T cells in alopecia areata. Study information: For the treated group, dosing was oral tofacitinib at 5 to 10 mg twice daily. Whole-study findings and limits: Lesional scalp, especially alopecia totalis/universalis, showed higher clonality than normal scalp.

Treatment defined: oral pan-JAK inhibitor, 5-10 mg twice daily. Lesional scalp tissue (obtained by punch biopsy) and peripheral blood were collected from alopecia areata patients. After isolation, RNA underwent reverse transcription to generate cDNA as the sequencing template. Using immunoSEQ multiplex PCR, the repertoire was profiled, and TCRdb retains in-frame clones only, with some absent. Found here are around 300,000 clones, 45% to 70% of them singletons; the top ten hold 0.75% to 0.95%. The origin of this receptor is a human donor with alopecia areata. The sequencing here drew on CD4+ T cells sorted from blood, taken at roughly week 52, from a patient treated with tofacitinib.

The CDR3 DNA reads as TGCGCCAGCAGCCAGACCCTAACAGAGAACTATGGCTACACCTTC. Translating gives CASSQTLTENYGYTF. The rearrangement joins TRBV4-3 to TRBJ1-2; D gene unclear. Germline V lookup: CDR1 LGHNA, CDR2 YSLEER. The length of the CDR3 is 15 residues. V lost 3 bases, J lost 2 bases, and 13 bases lay in between.